These 11 T cell receptor beta chains were sequenced from one sample in a study of OX40 agonist ivuxolimab in advanced cancers. Method: immunoSEQ multiplex PCR; TCRdb's copy keeps in-frame clones and lacks some. The sample lists tens of thousands of clones, 85% to 90% seen once, with 7.4% in the top ten. This sample comprised CD4+ or CD8+ T cells sorted from blood, obtained in a trial of the OX40 agonist ivuxolimab. Receptor source: an adult with an advanced solid tumor such as melanoma, head and neck, liver or kidney cancer.

The rearrangement links TRBV5-4 to TRBJ1-2, with D unresolved. Trimming took 3 bases from V and 4 from J, leaving 7 bases between them. This CDR3 is 12 amino acids long. Germline V lookup: CDR1 SGHNT, CDR2 YYREEE (reference sequence). CDR3 residues: CASSYECYGYTF. The CDR3 DNA reads TGTGCCAGCAGCTATGAGTGCTATGGCTACACCTTC.

This clone was observed once. The J gene is TRBJ2-1, the V gene TRBV6-6; tentatively, D is TRBD2 (6 bases). Germline CDR1 is MNHNY and CDR2 is SVGAGI (reference sequence). The CDR3 loop spans 16 amino acids. Trimming shortened V by 1 base and J by 5 bases, and 15 bases separated the two germline ends. The CDR3 here is CASSYLGTSQNNEQFF. In DNA form, the CDR3 reads TGTGCCAGCAGTTACTTGGGGACTTCCCAAAACAATGAGCAGTTCTTC.

This clone was detected a few times. The chain links TRBV28 to TRBJ1-1; 8 nucleotides align to TRBD1. The CDR3 length is 14 residues. Germline V gives CDR1 MDHEN, CDR2 SYDVKM. The V and J ends lost 4 bases and 6 bases, in that order; junction bases with no gene match: 7. The DNA of the CDR3 is TGTGCCAGCAGTTCGTGGACAGGGACGGCTGAAGCTTTCTTT. Encoded protein: CASSSWTGTAEAFF.

V usage is TRBV29-1 and J usage is TRBJ2-3; D call uncertain. The length of the CDR3 is 12 residues. CDR1 is SQVTM, CDR2 ANQGSEA, per germline. V shed 5 bases and J shed 1 base, with 7 bases lying between them. The chain's CDR3 is CSVIYGTDTQYF. DNA of the CDR3: TGCAGCGTTATTTACGGCACAGATACGCAGTATTTT.

This chain connects TRBV2 to TRBJ2-1; D unclear. Trimming pared 7 bases from V and 7 bases from J, leaving 23 bases between. The CDR3 is 16 amino acids. Germline loops: CDR1 SNHLY, CDR2 FYNNEI. For the CDR3, the DNA is TGTGCCAGCAAGTCCTTTACCGGGCAGGTTAGGAATGAGCAGTTCTTC. It codes for CASKSFTGQVRNEQFF.

The V gene is TRBV5-4, the J gene TRBJ1-1, with TRBD1 as a possible D gene (6 bases). Germline assignment: CDR1 SGHNT and CDR2 YYREEE (reference sequence). The CDR3 length is 14 residues. V was trimmed by 0 bases and J by 8 bases, leaving 14 bases between them. In DNA, the CDR3 is TGTGCCAGCAGCTTGGCTCCAGGGGTGGGGGAAGCTTTCTTT. It translates to CASSLAPGVGEAFF. Variable domain in full (rest from reference TRBV5-4 and TRBJ1-1): ETGVTQSPTHLIKTRGQQVTLRCSSQSGHNTVSWYQQALGQGPQFIFQYYREEENGRGNFPPRFSGLQFPNYSSELNVNALELDDSALYLCASSLAPGVGEAFFGQGTRLTVV.

This clone was recorded a few times. In DNA form, the CDR3 reads TGTGCCAGCAGCCCAATAGGTGAGGCTGAGCAGTTCTTC. It encodes CASSPIGEAEQFF. The rearrangement links TRBV7-9 to TRBJ2-1; D is unresolved. Trimming shortened V by 5 bases and J by 9 bases, and 14 bases separated the two germline ends. CDR1 and CDR2 (germline): SEHNR, FQNEAQ (reference sequence). The CDR3 contains 13 residues.

This clone turned up a few times. The chain employs TRBV4-1 and TRBJ2-2; 9 bases map to TRBD2. CDR1 MGHRA and CDR2 YSYEKL come from the germline V gene. V was clipped by 4 bases and J by 4 bases; unmatched bases: 4. The CDR3 sequence is 15 residues long. The chain's CDR3 is CASSLAGGFTGELFF. In nucleotides, the CDR3 is TGCGCCAGCAGCCTCGCGGGAGGGTTCACCGGGGAGCTGTTTTTT.

This clone showed up just once. The chain combines TRBV4-1 with TRBJ1-1; no definite D call. CDR3 length: 14 amino acids. The ends were cut back, 3 bases at V and 4 bases at J, with 12 bases in the middle. Germline values: CDR1 MGHRA, CDR2 YSYEKL. In DNA form, the CDR3 reads TGCGCCAGCAGCCATGCTACAGATCCCACTGAAGCTTTCTTT. As protein: CASSHATDPTEAFF.

This chain uses TRBV2 with TRBJ2-1; D possibly corresponds to TRBD1 (5 bases). There are 14 residues in the CDR3. Germline CDR1 is SNHLY and CDR2 is FYNNEI. V was trimmed by 2 bases and J by 5 bases, leaving 10 bases between them. The CDR3 loop reads CASSEISQDNEQFF. In DNA, the CDR3 is TGTGCCAGCAGTGAAATTTCACAGGACAATGAGCAGTTCTTC.

This chain connects TRBV7-9 to TRBJ1-2, with D possibly matching TRBD1 (5 bases). Germline V lookup: CDR1 SEHNR, CDR2 FQNEAQ (reference sequence). V was trimmed by 2 bases and J by 6 bases, leaving 10 bases between them. The CDR3 spans 13 residues. In DNA form, the CDR3 reads TGTGCCAGCAGCTTACCACAGGATCATGGCTACACCTTC. Its protein product is CASSLPQDHGYTF.